The entry below gives a single TCR beta chain sequence along with its context. The antigen is unknown. This sample was included in a study of shared clonotypes between healthy human individuals. Whole-study results and caveats: Between a few donors, naive CD4 clonotypes were shared at a level of about 5%.

Sorted-subset replicate PCRs used around 200 ng of genomic DNA. This amount corresponded to about 29,000 T cell genomes. The protocol was immunoSEQ multiplex PCR, while the TCRdb copy is restricted to in-frame clones and leaves out a portion. The repertoire holds approximately 1,000,000 clones, roughly 80% seen once, with 0.89% in the top ten. Both subsets, CD45RA+ naive and CD45RA-negative memory, were split from the CD4+ cells. The specimen sequenced was memory CD4+ T cells from PBMCs. Subset indicated: CD45RA-negative fraction. The receptor comes from a man aged 18 to 35 in good health. Some clones in this sample may be carry-over from other donors' samples.

The chain's CDR3 is CASSLSQGANQPQHF. CDR3 coding DNA: TGTGCCAGCAGCTTAAGCCAGGGGGCAAATCAGCCCCAGCATTTT. The V and J genes are TRBV7-8 and TRBJ1-5, with 8 bases matching TRBD1. Trimming at V came to 2 bases and at J to 4 bases, leaving 4 bases not matched to a gene. The CDR3 extends over 15 amino acids. Per the germline V gene, CDR1 is SGHVS and CDR2 is FQNEAQ. Variable domain in full (rest from reference TRBV7-8 and TRBJ1-5): GAGVSQSPRYKVAKRGQDVALRCDPISGHVSLFWYQQALGQGPEFLTYFQNEAQLDKSGLPSDRFFAERPEGSVSTLKIQRTQQEDSAVYLCASSLSQGANQPQHFGDGTRLSIL.